This TCR beta chain is drawn from a study of T cell repertoires in cytomegalovirus infection (dated by TCRdb to between 2019 and 2020). For context, the study as a whole: Donor HLA type was relevant to the analysis, because carriage of CMV infection together with the matching HLA type was indicated by public TCR beta signatures. The paper as a whole reports these results and caveats: Cumulative frequency of public TCR beta family members discriminated carriers of CMV infection plus the relevant HLA type in this cohort and an independent approximately 360-donor cohort. The ex vivo response was dominated by HLA-C-restricted CMV-specific TCR beta clonotypes, which also provided the single most frequent clonotype in two of eight donors.

The germline V and J ends show losses of 7 bases and 3 bases respectively, and no gene match explains 4 bases of the junction. The CDR3 starts with the cysteine, ends with the phenylalanine, and has 13 residues. CDR3 DNA only is kept here, 39 bases in frame from base 1. CDR1 LNHDA and CDR2 SQIVND were looked up in the germline V gene (reference sequence). The sample holds many counts of this clonotype. Its antigen has not been determined. No base-level quality is on record; no much larger clone is a single base apart. The sequencer was an Illumina HiSeq 1500. TCRdb reanalyzed the raw reads on its own, using fastp at Q25 for trimming and MiXCR for clone calling, and kept in-frame beta chains. Entries are consolidated by CDR3 protein sequence, retaining the most common genes and DNA. The table for this sample lists about 250,000 distinct CDR3 sequences; 9% to 15% of them were counted only once. The biggest ten clones account for around 1.6% of the sample.

The TCR sequence derives from a human donor in good health (CMV status not recorded). Some clones in this sample may be carry-over from other donors' samples. The rearranged segments are TRBV19 and TRBJ2-7, with TRBD1 identical over 9 junction bases. The sample consisted of PBMCs. Here is the DNA: TGTGCCAGTAAGGAGGGACAGGGCTACGAGCAGTACTTC. It translates to CASKEGQGYEQYF.